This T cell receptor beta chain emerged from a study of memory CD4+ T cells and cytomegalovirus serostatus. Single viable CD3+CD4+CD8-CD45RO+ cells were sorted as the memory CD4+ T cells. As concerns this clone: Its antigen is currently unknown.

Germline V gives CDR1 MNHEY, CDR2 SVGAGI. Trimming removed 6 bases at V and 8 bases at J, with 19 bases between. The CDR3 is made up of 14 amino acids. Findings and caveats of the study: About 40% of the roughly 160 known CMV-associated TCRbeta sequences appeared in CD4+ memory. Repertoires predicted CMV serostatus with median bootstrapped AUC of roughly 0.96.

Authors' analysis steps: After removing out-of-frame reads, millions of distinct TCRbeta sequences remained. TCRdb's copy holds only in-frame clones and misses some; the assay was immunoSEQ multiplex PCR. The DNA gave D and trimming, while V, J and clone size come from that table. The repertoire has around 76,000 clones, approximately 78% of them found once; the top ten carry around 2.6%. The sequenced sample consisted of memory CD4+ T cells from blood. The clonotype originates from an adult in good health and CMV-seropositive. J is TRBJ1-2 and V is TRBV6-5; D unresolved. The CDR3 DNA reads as TGTGCCAGCAGGGACCTGACCGCCCGGCGCGGCTACACCTTC. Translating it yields CASRDLTARRGYTF.